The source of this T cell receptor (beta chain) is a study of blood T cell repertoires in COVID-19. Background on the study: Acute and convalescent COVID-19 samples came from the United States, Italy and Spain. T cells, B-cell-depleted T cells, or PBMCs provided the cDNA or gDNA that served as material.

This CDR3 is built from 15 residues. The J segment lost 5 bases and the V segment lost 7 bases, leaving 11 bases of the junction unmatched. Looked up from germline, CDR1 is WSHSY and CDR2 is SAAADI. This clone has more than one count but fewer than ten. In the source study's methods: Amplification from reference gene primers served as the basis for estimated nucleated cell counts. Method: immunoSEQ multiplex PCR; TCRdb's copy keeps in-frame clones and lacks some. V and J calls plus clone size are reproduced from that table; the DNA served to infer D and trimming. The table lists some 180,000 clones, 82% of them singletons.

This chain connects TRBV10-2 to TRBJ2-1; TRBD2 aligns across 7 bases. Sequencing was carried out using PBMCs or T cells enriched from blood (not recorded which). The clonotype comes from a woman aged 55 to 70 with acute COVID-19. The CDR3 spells CASIIKAGFNNEQFF. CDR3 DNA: TGCGCCAGCATCATAAAAGCGGGGTTCAACAATGAGCAGTTCTTC.